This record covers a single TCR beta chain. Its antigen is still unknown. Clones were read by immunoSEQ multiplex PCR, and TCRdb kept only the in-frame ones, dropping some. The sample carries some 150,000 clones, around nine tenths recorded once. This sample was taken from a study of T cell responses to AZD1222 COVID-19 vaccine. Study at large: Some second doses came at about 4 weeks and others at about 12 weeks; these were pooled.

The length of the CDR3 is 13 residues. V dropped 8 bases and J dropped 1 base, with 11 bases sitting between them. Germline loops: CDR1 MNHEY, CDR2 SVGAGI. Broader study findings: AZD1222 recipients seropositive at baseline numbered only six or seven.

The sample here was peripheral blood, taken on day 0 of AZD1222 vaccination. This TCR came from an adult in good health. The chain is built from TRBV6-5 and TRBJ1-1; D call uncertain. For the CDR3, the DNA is TGTGCCAGCGGCACACACTCGAACACTGAAGCTTTCTTT. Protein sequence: CASGTHSNTEAFF.